This T cell receptor beta chain emerged from a study of T cell changes during pregnancy in multiple sclerosis. Germline V lookup: CDR1 MNHEY, CDR2 SMNVEV (reference sequence). V was pared by 1 base and J by 2 bases, with 12 bases between. This CDR3 region has 15 residues. Here immunoSEQ multiplex PCR was the method, and the copy in TCRdb shows in-frame clones only, minus some. The data contain 40,000 or so clones, almost 95% of them singletons. The TCR comes from a female donor with multiple sclerosis, enrolled in a pregnancy study. Sequences were derived from CD8+ T cells from peripheral blood mononuclear cells, sampled in the third trimester of pregnancy. V and J are TRBV27 and TRBJ2-7; weak D call: TRBD2 (6 bases). This CDR3 reads CASSLWGERPYEQYF. CDR3 DNA: TGTGCCAGCAGTTTATGGGGGGAGAGGCCCTACGAGCAGTACTTC.